These 9 T cell receptor beta chains originate from one sample sequenced in a study of blood T cell repertoires in COVID-19. This table comes from immunoSEQ multiplex PCR, and its TCRdb copy is limited to in-frame clones, with some not included. The sample has 250,000 or so clones; approximately 91% are singletons. Source material: peripheral blood. These receptors all stem from a woman in her twenties or thirties with acute or convalescent COVID-19.

Written as DNA, the CDR3 is TGTGCCAGCTCACCGTCACAGAATCAAGAGACCCAGTACTTC. Residues: CASSPSQNQETQYF. The rearrangement joins TRBV18 to TRBJ2-5; D call uncertain. Germline V gene lookup returns CDR1 KGHSH and CDR2 LQKENI. The CDR3 is 14 amino acids. Trimming took 3 bases from V and 2 from J, leaving 10 bases between them.

This chain links TRBV6-5 with TRBJ2-7; 9 nucleotides match TRBD1. Germline CDR1 and CDR2: MNHEY and SVGAGI. The V and J ends lost 7 bases and 2 bases, in that order; junction bases with no gene match: 6. The CDR3 sequence is 14 residues long. CDR3 nucleotide sequence: TGTGCCAGCACCATAGACAGGGGGGCCTACGAGCAGTACTTC. Encoded protein: CASTIDRGAYEQYF.

The chain recombines TRBV30 with TRBJ2-7; TRBD1 agrees at 8 bases. V shed 5 bases and J 0 bases; nucleotides not matched to a gene: 6. Germline loops: CDR1 GTSNPN, CDR2 SVGIG (reference sequence). CDR3 length equals 14 residues. DNA of the CDR3: TGTGCCTGGGCTGACAGGGGTTCCTCCTACGAGCAGTACTTC. Translated, it gives CAWADRGSSYEQYF.

The V gene is TRBV4-3, the J gene TRBJ2-1; 8 bases map to TRBD1. The CDR3 loop spans 16 amino acids. With V trimmed by 1 base and J by 4 bases, 6 bases remained unmatched. Looked up from germline, CDR1 is LGHNA and CDR2 is YSLEER. CDR3 DNA sequence: TGCGCCAGCAGCCAAGGCCGGGACAGGTTTTACAATGAGCAGTTCTTC. It codes for CASSQGRDRFYNEQFF.

The count of this clone is one. The chain carries TRBV2 and TRBJ1-3; D gene ambiguous. From germline, CDR1 is SNHLY and CDR2 FYNNEI. Trimming pared 6 bases from V and 0 bases from J, leaving 6 bases between. The CDR3 totals 13 residues. CDR3 in DNA: TGTGCCAGCAGAGCGGACTCTGGAAACACCATATATTTT. Translating gives CASRADSGNTIYF.

This clone was seen only once. This chain connects TRBV19 to TRBJ2-6; D is unclear. Between the trimmed V and J ends, which lost 11 bases and 0 bases, there was a span of 14 bases. The CDR3 has 15 residues. Germline assignment: CDR1 LNHDA and CDR2 SQIVND (reference sequence). The CDR3 DNA follows: TGTGCCTCCCTCCGGCGGTCCTCTGGGGCCAACGTCCTGACTTTC. Its translation: CASLRRSSGANVLTF.

The chain is built from TRBV11-3 and TRBJ2-7, with a weak D call TRBD2 (5 bases). The CDR3 is 16 residues long. Germline lookup yields CDR1 SGHNT and CDR2 YENEEA. V was trimmed by 0 bases and J by 0 bases, leaving 12 bases between them. CDR3 amino acids: CASSLDTRAFSYEQYF. Here the CDR3 DNA reads TGTGCCAGCAGCTTAGATACGAGGGCATTCTCCTACGAGCAGTACTTC.

The chain employs TRBV19 and TRBJ1-5; TRBD1 aligns across 9 bases. V lost 6 bases and J lost 2; bases outside the gene matches: 8. The CDR3 length is 16 residues. The germline V gene has CDR1 LNHDA and CDR2 SQIVND (reference sequence). The CDR3 here is CASSSQGARGNQPQHF. The DNA for the CDR3 is TGTGCCAGTAGCTCACAGGGGGCGAGGGGCAATCAGCCCCAGCATTTT.

This chain uses TRBV14 with TRBJ2-7; 11 nucleotides align to TRBD2. The CDR3 length is 16 residues. The V gene end was trimmed by 0 bases and the J gene end by 3 bases; junction bases not matched to a gene: 4. Germline values: CDR1 SGHDN, CDR2 FVKESK. The CDR3 region has the DNA TGTGCCAGCAGCCAAGAACGACTAGCGGGATTCTACGAGCAGTACTTC. This encodes CASSQERLAGFYEQYF.